Reported below is one TCR beta chain. Its target is unknown. Making the TCR beta libraries involved quantitative 5'-RACE with molecular barcodes. TCRdb reprocessed the 5' RACE reads with MiXCR, giving one entry per CDR3 protein. The sample holds some 700,000 distinct CDR3 sequences, under 20% seen once. This sample was taken from a study of CD8 T cells in ankylosing spondylitis. Study observations and caveats: Earlier authors reported some of these motif variants in reactive arthritis synovial fluid and blood. Among TCR beta sequences, a motif of several highly homologous variants appeared characteristic of ankylosing spondylitis blood.

This CDR3 is 15 amino acids long. CDR1 SNHLY and CDR2 FYNNEI come from the germline V gene. V lost 6 bases, J lost 1 base, and 12 bases lay in between. Sequenced material: blood, either unsorted or a sorted T cell fraction (not recorded which). The genes are TRBV2 and TRBJ2-2; tentatively, D is TRBD1 or TRBD2 (5 bases each). This TCR came from a male donor with ankylosing spondylitis. Written as DNA, the CDR3 is TGTGCCAGCAGGACCGGGACGCTGAACACCGGGGAGCTGTTTTTT. Residues: CASRTGTLNTGELFF.